This entry features one T cell receptor beta chain sequence. Original methodology: Estimated nucleated cell counts came from reference gene primer amplification. TCRdb keeps only in-frame clones here, not all; method: immunoSEQ multiplex PCR. The V and J calls and clone size come from that table; D and trimming were worked out from the DNA. The sample lists tens of thousands of clones; about 87% were seen once. With V trimmed by 4 bases and J by 2 bases, 7 bases remained unmatched. Per germline, CDR1 MGHRA and CDR2 YSYEKL. CDR3 size: 16 residues. The data were obtained in a study of blood T cell repertoires in COVID-19. Study in general: The samples span acute and convalescent COVID-19 from the United States, Italy and Spain. Sources were T cells, B-cell-depleted T cells, or PBMCs; the material itself was cDNA or gDNA.

The sample comprised peripheral blood. This sequence originates from a man over 45 with active or convalescent COVID-19. The chain carries TRBV4-1 and TRBJ2-2; 7 bases match TRBD2. The CDR3 sequence is CASSPLGTTNTGELFF. The CDR3 nucleotides are TGCGCCAGCAGCCCTCTAGGGACTACAAACACCGGGGAGCTGTTTTTT.